A single sample gave rise to the 11 T cell receptor beta chains below, sequenced in a study of PD-1 blockade in classical Hodgkin lymphoma. Time point: cycle 4 day 1 (C4D1), after more than 5 weeks of nivolumab. With no exception, relapse followed autologous stem cell transplantation in all patients, and brentuximab vedotin exposure varied. The protocol was immunoSEQ multiplex PCR, while the TCRdb copy is restricted to in-frame clones and leaves out a portion. The table shows 34,000 or so clones, with roughly four fifths occurring only once. The sample here was peripheral blood mononuclear cells (PBMCs), taken before the fourth cycle of nivolumab. These receptor sequences come from a human donor with classical Hodgkin lymphoma.

This sequence joins TRBV10-3 and TRBJ1-2, with D perhaps TRBD1 (5 bases). The CDR3 contains 13 residues. The germline V gene has CDR1 ENHRY and CDR2 SYGVKD. V was shortened by 6 bases and J by 3 bases, with 11 bases between the two germline ends. The CDR3 spells CAIRPGGYYGYTF. The CDR3 coding sequence is TGTGCCATCAGACCCGGGGGTTACTATGGCTACACCTTC.

This clone has more than one count but fewer than ten. The genes are TRBV7-9 and TRBJ2-3; D remains ambiguous. V gave up 4 bases and J gave up 3 bases, with 14 bases separating them. This CDR3 has 15 amino acids. Germline CDR1 SEHNR, CDR2 FQNEAQ (reference sequence). This CDR3 is CASSSGPRATDTQYF. The CDR3 coding sequence is TGTGCCAGCAGCTCCGGACCGCGAGCAACAGATACGCAGTATTTT.

This clone was detected once. The V gene is TRBV11-2, the J gene TRBJ1-3; TRBD1 agrees at 8 bases. Germline CDR1 and CDR2: SGHAT and FQNNGV. The CDR3 is 17 residues long. With 5 bases clipped from V and 0 bases from J, the junction kept 9 bases outside the gene matches. CDR3 sequence (DNA): TGTGCCAGCAGCCAAGACAGGGGAAGCACCTCTGGAAACACCATATATTTT. It is translated as CASSQDRGSTSGNTIYF.

J is TRBJ2-7 and V is TRBV7-2; tentatively, D is TRBD2 (5 bases). The V end was cut by 5 bases, the J end by 0 bases, with 14 bases between. Germline V CDR1 and CDR2: SGHTA, FQGNSA. This CDR3 spans 15 amino acids. CDR3 DNA: TGTGCCAGCAGCCGAAGAAGAGGACTCTCCTACGAGCAGTACTTC. The encoded protein is CASSRRRGLSYEQYF.

V usage is TRBV30 and J usage is TRBJ2-2; possible D gene TRBD2, 6 bases. Germline V lookup: CDR1 GTSNPN, CDR2 SVGIG (reference sequence). V was cut by 3 bases and J by 0 bases, with 11 bases left in between. This CDR3 region has 15 residues. CDR3 region: CAWSRGGTNTGELFF. The CDR3 DNA reads as TGTGCCTGGAGCCGGGGAGGCACGAACACCGGGGAGCTGTTTTTT.

The rearrangement joins TRBV6-1 to TRBJ2-7; D uncertain. With 8 bases removed from V and 1 base from J, the gap between germline ends came to 15 bases. The germline V gene has CDR1 MNHNS and CDR2 SASEGT. The CDR3 spans 14 residues. CDR3 DNA: TGTGCCAGCTCTAGTTTCCGGGTTTCCTACGAGCAGTACGTC. This codes for CASSSFRVSYEQYV.

This clone was seen more than once but under ten times. The chain is built from TRBV10-3 and TRBJ1-6; D is ambiguous. Between the trimmed V and J ends, which lost 2 bases and 4 bases, there was a span of 6 bases. Germline V gene sequence: CDR1 ENHRY, CDR2 SYGVKD. This CDR3 spans 14 amino acids. In nucleotides, the CDR3 is TGTGCCATCAGTGAGACAGTTTATAATTCACCCCTCCACTTT. It yields the protein CAISETVYNSPLHF.

V and J are TRBV5-8 and TRBJ1-2; D is undetermined. CDR1 is SGHTS, CDR2 YDEGEE, per germline. Trimming removed 0 bases at V and 4 bases at J, with 10 bases between. This CDR3 has 14 residues. The CDR3 loop is CASSLGRASYGYTF. The CDR3 region has the DNA TGTGCCAGCAGCTTGGGGAGGGCCTCCTATGGCTACACCTTC.

The chain has TRBV14 and TRBJ2-1, with D unclear. The V end lost 0 bases, the J end lost 4 bases, and 7 bases lay between the germline ends. The CDR3 covers 14 residues. CDR1 and CDR2 (germline): SGHDN, FVKESK. The CDR3 nucleotides read TGTGCCAGCAGCCAAGACGACCTGTACAATGAGCAGTTCTTC. This gives the protein CASSQDDLYNEQFF.

CDR3: CASSGQGTREKLFF. As DNA, the CDR3 is TGTGCCAGCAGCGGACAGGGGACGCGCGAAAAACTGTTTTTT. The chain employs TRBV11-3 and TRBJ1-4, with 9 bases matching TRBD1. The length of the CDR3 is 14 residues. CDR1 SGHNT and CDR2 YENEEA come from the germline V gene. The V and J ends lost 5 bases and 8 bases, in that order; junction bases with no gene match: 6.

The CDR3 protein is CASETESNQPQHF. The CDR3 DNA sequence: TGTGCCAGCGAGACAGAGTCCAATCAGCCCCAGCATTTT. The V and J genes are TRBV6-1 and TRBJ1-5; D might be TRBD1 (5 bases). Germline V gene lookup returns CDR1 MNHNS and CDR2 SASEGT. V was shortened by 8 bases and J by 3 bases, with 11 bases between the two germline ends. CDR3 length: 13 residues.